These T cell receptor beta chains were read from a single sample in a study of identical twins. TCRdb re-analysed the 5' RACE reads in MiXCR, keeping a single row per CDR3 protein. The sample has 1,800,000 or so distinct CDR3 sequences; under 35% are singletons. The sequenced sample was cord blood. The receptors come from a newborn girl in good health. The CDR3 runs from the conserved cysteine through the conserved F or W. Each record gives: D gene, J gene, clone size, V gene, CDR3 protein, CDR3 DNA. A D gene is named only where the DNA matches it firmly. Size is stated for part of the rows, as once, few or many counts, or as a class when the clone is expanded.

D gene: TRBD2; J gene: TRBJ2-3; clone size: once; V gene: TRBV5-1; CDR3 protein: CASSGAGTTDTQYF; CDR3 DNA: TGCGCCAGCAGCGGAGCGGGGACGACAGATACGCAGTATTTT
D gene: .; J gene: TRBJ2-5; clone size: few; V gene: TRBV7-2; CDR3 protein: CASSLGSLAETQYF; CDR3 DNA: TGTGCCAGCAGCTTAGGTTCGCTGGCAGAGACCCAGTACTTC
D gene: .; J gene: TRBJ2-3; clone size: many; V gene: TRBV4-2; CDR3 protein: CASSQAGANTDTQYF; CDR3 DNA: TGTGCCAGCAGCCAAGCGGGAGCGAACACAGATACGCAGTATTTT
D gene: .; J gene: TRBJ1-5; clone size: .; V gene: TRBV4-2; CDR3 protein: CASSQDSGRNQPQHF; CDR3 DNA: TGTGCCAGCAGCCAAGATTCGGGTCGCAATCAGCCCCAGCATTTT
D gene: .; J gene: TRBJ1-5; clone size: .; V gene: TRBV15; CDR3 protein: CATSRGANQPQHF; CDR3 DNA: TGTGCCACCAGCAGAGGGGCGAATCAGCCCCAGCATTTT
D gene: .; J gene: TRBJ1-6; clone size: .; V gene: TRBV2; CDR3 protein: CASRAQGNNSPLHF; CDR3 DNA: TGTGCCAGCAGGGCCCAGGGAAATAATTCACCCCTCCACTTT
D gene: TRBD2; J gene: TRBJ2-2; clone size: .; V gene: TRBV12-3/TRBV12-4; CDR3 protein: CASTFLAGGGTGELFF; CDR3 DNA: TGTGCCAGCACCTTTTTAGCGGGAGGAGGGACCGGGGAGCTGTTTTTT
D gene: TRBD2; J gene: TRBJ2-2; clone size: .; V gene: TRBV6-2/TRBV6-3; CDR3 protein: CASRRDYSTGELFF; CDR3 DNA: TGTGCCAGCAGGCGGGACTATTCCACCGGGGAGCTGTTTTTT
D gene: TRBD2; J gene: TRBJ2-3; clone size: few; V gene: TRBV20-1; CDR3 protein: CSAELAGAFTDTQYF; CDR3 DNA: TGCAGTGCGGAGCTAGCGGGGGCCTTCACAGATACGCAGTATTTT
D gene: TRBD1; J gene: TRBJ1-2; clone size: few; V gene: TRBV25-1; CDR3 protein: CASSEYIGQGAGYTF; CDR3 DNA: TGTGCCAGCAGTGAATATATCGGACAGGGGGCCGGCTACACCTTC
D gene: .; J gene: TRBJ1-5; clone size: .; V gene: TRBV6-1; CDR3 protein: CASRPGRYSNQPQHF; CDR3 DNA: TGTGCCAGCAGGCCTGGACGGTATAGCAATCAGCCCCAGCATTTT
D gene: .; J gene: TRBJ1-2; clone size: .; V gene: TRBV27; CDR3 protein: CASGLLNYGYTF; CDR3 DNA: TGTGCCAGCGGACTCCTCAACTATGGCTACACCTTC
D gene: .; J gene: TRBJ2-1; clone size: .; V gene: TRBV12-3/TRBV12-4; CDR3 protein: CASSYWGGARDEQFF; CDR3 DNA: TGTGCCAGCAGTTACTGGGGCGGGGCCAGGGATGAGCAGTTCTTC
D gene: .; J gene: TRBJ2-2; clone size: few; V gene: TRBV20-1; CDR3 protein: CSARRLASGELFF; CDR3 DNA: TGCAGTGCTAGAAGGCTAGCGTCCGGGGAGCTGTTTTTT
D gene: TRBD1; J gene: TRBJ2-7; clone size: few; V gene: TRBV6-5; CDR3 protein: CASSWDRGLDEQYF; CDR3 DNA: TGTGCCAGCAGTTGGGACAGGGGTTTGGACGAGCAGTACTTC
D gene: .; J gene: TRBJ1-3; clone size: few; V gene: TRBV25-1; CDR3 protein: CASSEWGSGNTIYF; CDR3 DNA: TGTGCCAGCAGTGAATGGGGCTCTGGAAACACCATATATTTT
D gene: .; J gene: TRBJ1-3; clone size: .; V gene: TRBV12-3/TRBV12-4; CDR3 protein: CASTFYSRPGNTIYF; CDR3 DNA: TGTGCCAGCACCTTCTACAGCCGACCTGGAAACACCATATATTTT
D gene: TRBD1; J gene: TRBJ1-3; clone size: .; V gene: TRBV10-3; CDR3 protein: CAISGTGPGNTIYF; CDR3 DNA: TGTGCCATCAGTGGGACAGGGCCTGGAAACACCATATATTTT
D gene: TRBD1; J gene: TRBJ2-1; clone size: few; V gene: TRBV12-3/TRBV12-4; CDR3 protein: CASSPRDRGGNEQFF; CDR3 DNA: TGTGCCAGCAGCCCCCGGGACAGGGGAGGTAATGAGCAGTTCTTC
D gene: .; J gene: TRBJ2-1; clone size: .; V gene: TRBV10-1; CDR3 protein: CASSETLRRARNEQFF; CDR3 DNA: TGCGCCAGCAGTGAAACTTTACGGAGGGCTCGAAATGAGCAGTTCTTC
D gene: .; J gene: TRBJ2-1; clone size: .; V gene: TRBV2; CDR3 protein: CASSGTLAAVYGEQFF; CDR3 DNA: TGTGCCAGCAGTGGTACCCTAGCCGCCGTGTACGGTGAGCAGTTCTTC
D gene: .; J gene: TRBJ1-2; clone size: few; V gene: TRBV6-6; CDR3 protein: CASSYDSRQGYTF; CDR3 DNA: TGTGCCAGCAGTTACGACTCTCGACAAGGCTACACCTTC
D gene: .; J gene: TRBJ2-5; clone size: few; V gene: TRBV4-1; CDR3 protein: CASSQVILFETQYF; CDR3 DNA: TGCGCCAGCAGCCAAGTCATACTATTCGAGACCCAGTACTTC
D gene: .; J gene: TRBJ1-2; clone size: .; V gene: TRBV7-9; CDR3 protein: CAGSLAGSFNYGYTF; CDR3 DNA: TGTGCCGGCAGCTTAGCGGGCAGCTTTAACTATGGCTACACCTTC
D gene: TRBD2; J gene: TRBJ2-1; clone size: .; V gene: TRBV5-1; CDR3 protein: CANSLLAGGIVNEQFF; CDR3 DNA: TGCGCCAACAGCTTGCTAGCGGGGGGGATAGTAAATGAGCAGTTCTTC
D gene: TRBD1; J gene: TRBJ1-2; clone size: .; V gene: TRBV20-1; CDR3 protein: CSASGTGLGYGYTF; CDR3 DNA: TGCAGTGCTAGCGGGACAGGGCTCGGCTATGGCTACACCTTC
D gene: .; J gene: TRBJ1-2; clone size: few; V gene: TRBV4-2; CDR3 protein: CASSQDRKGIGVPDGYTF; CDR3 DNA: TGTGCCAGCAGCCAAGATCGGAAGGGGATAGGGGTCCCGGATGGCTACACCTTC
D gene: .; J gene: TRBJ2-7; clone size: .; V gene: TRBV11-2; CDR3 protein: CASSFGTGRSYEQYF; CDR3 DNA: TGTGCCAGCAGCTTTGGGACGGGCCGGTCGTACGAGCAGTACTTC
D gene: .; J gene: TRBJ2-3; clone size: few; V gene: TRBV15; CDR3 protein: CATSRSGSTDTQYF; CDR3 DNA: TGTGCCACCAGCAGAAGCGGGAGCACAGATACGCAGTATTTT
D gene: .; J gene: TRBJ1-5; clone size: few; V gene: TRBV28; CDR3 protein: CASSSPGHLSNQPQHF; CDR3 DNA: TGTGCCAGCAGTTCCCCGGGACATCTTAGCAATCAGCCCCAGCATTTT
D gene: .; J gene: TRBJ2-1; clone size: .; V gene: TRBV12-5; CDR3 protein: CASGLGRVLLNEQFF; CDR3 DNA: TGTGCTAGTGGTTTGGGACGGGTCCTCCTCAATGAGCAGTTCTTC
D gene: TRBD2; J gene: TRBJ2-5; clone size: .; V gene: TRBV27; CDR3 protein: CASSLRASGSGANEQYF; CDR3 DNA: TGTGCCAGCAGTTTAAGGGCTAGCGGGAGCGGGGCCAATGAGCAGTACTTC
D gene: .; J gene: TRBJ2-6; clone size: .; V gene: TRBV24-1; CDR3 protein: CATSGADRDGNSGANVLTF; CDR3 DNA: TGTGCCACCAGTGGGGCGGACCGGGACGGGAACTCTGGGGCCAACGTCCTGACTTTC
D gene: .; J gene: TRBJ2-5; clone size: .; V gene: TRBV5-1; CDR3 protein: CASSLTRGYGETQYF; CDR3 DNA: TGCGCCAGCAGCTTAACCAGGGGATATGGAGAGACCCAGTACTTC
D gene: TRBD2; J gene: TRBJ2-1; clone size: few; V gene: TRBV3-1; CDR3 protein: CASSPPIPWGGRSSYNEQFF; CDR3 DNA: TGTGCCAGCAGCCCTCCGATCCCATGGGGGGGGAGGAGCTCCTACAATGAGCAGTTCTTC
D gene: TRBD2; J gene: TRBJ2-3; clone size: .; V gene: TRBV10-3; CDR3 protein: CAISPSGGARTDTQYF; CDR3 DNA: TGTGCCATCAGCCCAAGCGGGGGGGCTAGAACGGATACGCAGTATTTT
D gene: .; J gene: TRBJ2-7; clone size: few; V gene: TRBV2; CDR3 protein: CASSERTVTRYEQYF; CDR3 DNA: TGTGCCAGCAGTGAAAGGACAGTTACACGTTACGAGCAGTACTTC
D gene: TRBD2; J gene: TRBJ2-5; clone size: few; V gene: TRBV6-1; CDR3 protein: CASSESWTSGGSLKETQYF; CDR3 DNA: TGTGCCAGCAGTGAAAGTTGGACTAGCGGGGGGAGCCTTAAAGAGACCCAGTACTTC
D gene: TRBD1; J gene: TRBJ2-2; clone size: .; V gene: TRBV5-1; CDR3 protein: CASSLGLRQGTNTGELFF; CDR3 DNA: TGCGCCAGCAGCTTAGGTCTGCGACAGGGGACGAACACCGGGGAGCTGTTTTTT
D gene: TRBD1; J gene: TRBJ2-7; clone size: few; V gene: TRBV3-1; CDR3 protein: CASSLPGQGYVQYF; CDR3 DNA: TGTGCCAGCAGCTTACCGGGACAGGGCTACGTGCAGTACTTC
D gene: .; J gene: TRBJ1-5; clone size: .; V gene: TRBV12-3/TRBV12-4; CDR3 protein: CASSLTRGDRRNQPQHF; CDR3 DNA: TGTGCCAGCAGCCTAACCCGCGGAGACAGGCGCAATCAGCCCCAGCATTTT
D gene: .; J gene: TRBJ1-2; clone size: .; V gene: TRBV2; CDR3 protein: CASSTELLNYGYTF; CDR3 DNA: TGTGCCAGCAGTACAGAACTTCTTAACTATGGCTACACCTTC
D gene: TRBD2; J gene: TRBJ2-7; clone size: .; V gene: TRBV5-1; CDR3 protein: CASSSANGRTDEQYF; CDR3 DNA: TGCGCCAGCAGCTCCGCTAACGGGAGGACCGATGAGCAGTACTTC
D gene: .; J gene: TRBJ2-5; clone size: .; V gene: TRBV27; CDR3 protein: CASSPRTEFQETQYF; CDR3 DNA: TGTGCCAGCAGTCCGAGGACTGAATTCCAAGAGACCCAGTACTTC
D gene: .; J gene: TRBJ2-1; clone size: .; V gene: TRBV6-1; CDR3 protein: CASSGNGGEQFF; CDR3 DNA: TGTGCCAGCAGTGGGAATGGTGGTGAGCAGTTCTTC
D gene: .; J gene: TRBJ1-6; clone size: .; V gene: TRBV12-3/TRBV12-4; CDR3 protein: CASSLFPVTGNSPLHF; CDR3 DNA: TGTGCCAGCAGTTTATTTCCGGTCACCGGTAATTCACCCCTCCACTTT
D gene: .; J gene: TRBJ1-3; clone size: .; V gene: TRBV5-6; CDR3 protein: CASSFVGGEVGNTIYF; CDR3 DNA: TGTGCCAGCAGCTTCGTGGGGGGAGAGGTTGGAAACACCATATATTTT
D gene: .; J gene: TRBJ2-7; clone size: .; V gene: TRBV20-1; CDR3 protein: CSATGHPTGSYEQYF; CDR3 DNA: TGCAGTGCTACCGGACACCCTACGGGCTCCTACGAGCAGTACTTC
D gene: .; J gene: TRBJ1-2; clone size: .; V gene: TRBV12-5; CDR3 protein: CASGSEGSYGYTF; CDR3 DNA: TGTGCTAGTGGTTCAGAGGGTTCCTATGGCTACACCTTC
D gene: TRBD1; J gene: TRBJ2-7; clone size: .; V gene: TRBV27; CDR3 protein: CASSLSPGQGHEQYF; CDR3 DNA: TGTGCCAGCAGTTTATCGCCGGGACAGGGCCACGAGCAGTACTTC
D gene: .; J gene: TRBJ1-1; clone size: few; V gene: TRBV6-1; CDR3 protein: CASRFQGNTEAFF; CDR3 DNA: TGTGCCAGCAGGTTCCAGGGGAACACTGAAGCTTTCTTT
D gene: .; J gene: TRBJ1-2; clone size: .; V gene: TRBV4-1; CDR3 protein: CASSQIDLGLGRYGYTF; CDR3 DNA: TGCGCCAGCAGCCAAATCGACTTGGGTTTGGGCCGATATGGCTACACCTTC
D gene: .; J gene: TRBJ2-1; clone size: .; V gene: TRBV12-3/TRBV12-4; CDR3 protein: CASSLPPTRDFEQFF; CDR3 DNA: TGTGCCAGCAGTTTACCCCCTACTAGAGACTTTGAGCAGTTCTTC
D gene: .; J gene: TRBJ2-1; clone size: few; V gene: TRBV5-1; CDR3 protein: CASSLAQTSLTPLRTYNEQFF; CDR3 DNA: TGCGCCAGCAGCTTGGCCCAAACCTCCCTGACCCCTTTGAGAACCTACAATGAGCAGTTCTTC